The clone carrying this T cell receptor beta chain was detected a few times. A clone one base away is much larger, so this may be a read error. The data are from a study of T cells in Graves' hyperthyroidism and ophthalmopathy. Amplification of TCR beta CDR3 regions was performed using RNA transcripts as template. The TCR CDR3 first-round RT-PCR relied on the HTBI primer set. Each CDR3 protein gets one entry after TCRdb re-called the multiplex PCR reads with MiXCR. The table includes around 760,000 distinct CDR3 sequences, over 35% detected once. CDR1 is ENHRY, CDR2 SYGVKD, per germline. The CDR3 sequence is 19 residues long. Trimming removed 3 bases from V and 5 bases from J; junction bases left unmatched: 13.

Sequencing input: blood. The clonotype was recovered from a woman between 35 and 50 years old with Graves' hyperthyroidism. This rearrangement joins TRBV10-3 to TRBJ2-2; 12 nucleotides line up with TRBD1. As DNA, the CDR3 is TGTGCCATCAGTGATTTGCTCGGGACAGGGGGCATCGAGACCGGGGAGCTGTTTTTT. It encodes CAISDLLGTGGIETGELFF.